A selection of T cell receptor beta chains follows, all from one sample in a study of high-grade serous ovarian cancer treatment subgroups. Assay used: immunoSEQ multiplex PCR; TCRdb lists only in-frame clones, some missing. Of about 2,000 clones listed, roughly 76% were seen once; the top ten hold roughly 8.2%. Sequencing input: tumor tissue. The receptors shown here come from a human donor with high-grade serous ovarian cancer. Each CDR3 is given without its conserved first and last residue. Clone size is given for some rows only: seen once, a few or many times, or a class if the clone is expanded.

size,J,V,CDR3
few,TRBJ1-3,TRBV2,ASSEAMAGNTIY
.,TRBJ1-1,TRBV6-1,ASRSGVGTEAF
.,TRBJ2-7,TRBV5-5,ASSPPGHSYEQY
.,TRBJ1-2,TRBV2,ASSEMGRNYGYT
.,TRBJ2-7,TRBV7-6,ASSWSSSSYEQY
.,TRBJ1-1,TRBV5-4,ASSLAGRDTEAF
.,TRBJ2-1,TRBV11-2,ASSLGHNEQF
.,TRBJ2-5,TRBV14,ASSQDPDWTGKGSETQY
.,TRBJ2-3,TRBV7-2,ASSPTTAAITDTQY
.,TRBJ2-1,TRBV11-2,ASSSRLAGVYNEQF
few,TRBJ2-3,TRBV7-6,ASSAYRGSTDTQY
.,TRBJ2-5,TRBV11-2,ASSLVTSMETQY
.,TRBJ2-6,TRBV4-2,ASSQEGGTGANVLT
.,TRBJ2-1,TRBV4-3,ASSQAAGGGGEQF
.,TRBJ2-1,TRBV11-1,ASSLASTSWGRFGYEQF
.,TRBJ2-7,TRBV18,ASSPGDLSYEQY
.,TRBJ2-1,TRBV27,ASSKERGDSGEQF
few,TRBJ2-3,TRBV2,ASSEEGLANADTQY
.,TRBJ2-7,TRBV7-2,ASSADRGSGGEQY
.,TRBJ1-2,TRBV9,ASSGESGVPNYGYT
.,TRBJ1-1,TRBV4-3,ASSTRGGTEAF
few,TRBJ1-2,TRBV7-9,ASSPAGPNYGYT
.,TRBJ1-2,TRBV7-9,ASSIDQNYGYT
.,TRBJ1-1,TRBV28,ASSSGQGAGNTEAF
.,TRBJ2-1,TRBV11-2,ASSLTTGVLGEQF
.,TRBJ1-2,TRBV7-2,ASSPGANYGYT
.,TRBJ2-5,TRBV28,ASSGRGRIQETQY
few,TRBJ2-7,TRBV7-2,ASSSYLTSGDHYEQY